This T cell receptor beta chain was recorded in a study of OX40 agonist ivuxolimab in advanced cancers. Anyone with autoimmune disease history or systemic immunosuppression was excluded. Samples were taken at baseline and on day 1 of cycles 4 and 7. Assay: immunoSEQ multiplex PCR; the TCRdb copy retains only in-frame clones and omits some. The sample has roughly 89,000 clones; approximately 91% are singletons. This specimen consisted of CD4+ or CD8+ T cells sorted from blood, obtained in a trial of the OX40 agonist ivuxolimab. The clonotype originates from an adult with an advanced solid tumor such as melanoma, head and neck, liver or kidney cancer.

CDR3 sequence: CASSIDSAGGYNEQFF. CDR3 DNA sequence: TGTGCCAGTAGTATAGATTCAGCGGGAGGGTACAATGAGCAGTTCTTC. V and J are TRBV19 and TRBJ2-1; 10 bases line up with TRBD2. CDR3 length: 16 residues. With V trimmed by 0 bases and J by 4 bases, 3 bases remained unmatched. The germline V gene encodes CDR1 LNHDA and CDR2 SQIVND (reference sequence).